Listed below are T cell receptor beta chains from one sample, sequenced in a study of beta chain features in type 1 diabetes. Clones were read by immunoSEQ multiplex PCR, and TCRdb kept only the in-frame ones, dropping some. The sample holds more than 300,000 clones, approximately 10% seen once. The sample was central memory CD4+ T cells from blood. These receptors originate from a man between 25 and 39 years old with type 1 diabetes. Each CDR3 is given with its conserved first and last residue. Not all rows give a size; the values are once, few, many and, for expanded clones, a class.

cdr3_length j_call v_call clone_size cdr3_aa
15 TRBJ2-7 TRBV2 . CASNIGSGGTYEQYF
15 TRBJ2-5 TRBV18 . CASSPPTSSLPTQYF
12 TRBJ1-1 TRBV6-6 few CASSLAETEAFF
11 TRBJ2-7 TRBV10-3 many CAISEANEQYF
19 TRBJ2-5 TRBV6-1 few CASSGRHSSGGAVQETQYF
15 TRBJ2-1 TRBV7-2 . CASSLDISSYNEQFF
18 TRBJ1-5 TRBV10-1 . CASSEFGLGQYSNQPQHF
16 TRBJ2-3 TRBV5-4 . CASSFISGGPTDTQYF
15 TRBJ1-6 TRBV7-2 . CASSLGTGTQSPLHF
15 TRBJ1-2 TRBV7-2 few CASSLGQGNSYGYTF
14 TRBJ1-2 TRBV30 few CAWSVLRGSYGYTF
15 TRBJ2-2 TRBV4-3 . CASSQLRQGEGELFF
15 TRBJ2-5 TRBV7-2 . CASSFRVGAEETQYF
14 TRBJ1-5 TRBV4-3 few CASSQGGRDQPQHF
14 TRBJ1-2 TRBV5-4 few CASSLDREDYGYTF
15 TRBJ2-3 TRBV11-2 . CASSPGLAGVVTQYF
15 TRBJ1-4 TRBV18 few CASSPIGIPNEKLFF
13 TRBJ2-2 TRBV5-1 few CASSLDDSGELFF
12 TRBJ1-1 TRBV6-1 few CASSEAELEAFF
14 TRBJ2-1 TRBV11-2 few CASSPQTGDNEQFF
15 TRBJ1-6 TRBV7-9 . CASSLGDRGNSPLHF
15 TRBJ2-1 TRBV4-3 many CASSLGLAGDNEQFF
15 TRBJ2-7 TRBV6-6 . CASSYSSLSGIEQYF
16 TRBJ2-5 TRBV14 few CASSQDRDRGGETQYF
16 TRBJ2-1 TRBV28 . CASSHPGTSGNNEQFF
13 TRBJ1-3 TRBV25-1 . CASTGVSGNTIYF
16 TRBJ2-7 TRBV7-2 few CASSSGQGGSYYEQYF
13 TRBJ2-5 TRBV27 . CASSRRAGETQYF
11 TRBJ1-3 TRBV20-1 . CSARVWNTIYF
15 TRBJ2-3 TRBV7-2 many CASSVSWLETDTQYF
15 TRBJ1-2 TRBV4-3 . CASSLQSRGPYGYTF
13 TRBJ1-2 TRBV11-2 . CASSPTRGAGYTF
14 TRBJ2-1 TRBV19 . CASSTSGQSSEQFF
9 TRBJ2-1 TRBV19 . CAGHNEQFF
13 TRBJ1-1 TRBV30 few CAWEGQGDTEAFF
14 TRBJ1-1 TRBV5-6 . CASSLDKGVTEAFF
15 TRBJ2-5 TRBV30 . CAWSGGQNLQETQYF
14 TRBJ2-2 TRBV18 . CASSSAQGPRELFF
17 TRBJ2-6 TRBV2 . CASTQGRVSVGANVLTF
13 TRBJ1-1 TRBV6-6 . CASSDRINTEAFF
15 TRBJ2-7 TRBV15 few CATSSRGGGPREQYF
15 TRBJ2-1 TRBV11-2 few CASSSSLGLYNEQFF
13 TRBJ1-5 TRBV14 . CASSQGWDQPQHF